Shown below are 13 T cell receptor beta chains from a single sample sequenced in a study of vaccination and CD4 T cells after COVID-19. Antigens for these TCRs are unknown. CD4+ T cells that had been cultured provided DNA sequenced with the Oncomine TCR Beta short-read assay. TCRdb independently ran MiXCR on the PCR reads; one entry per CDR3 protein. The table includes approximately 7,700 distinct CDR3 sequences, about 50% detected once. This sample's treatment: approximately 9-day PBMC culture with coronavirus spike peptide pools or control peptides (ViraFEST assay). Unexposed donor CD4+ T cells predated the COVID-19 pandemic, collected 2011-2018. The specimen sequenced was CD4+ T cells from blood, cultured in vitro. The receptors here all came from a human donor in good health.

By share of the sample, this clonotype is large (0.1 to 1%). The chain links TRBV7-9 to TRBJ2-7, with a possible D match to TRBD2 (6 bases). Germline CDR1 SEHNR, CDR2 FQNEAQ (reference sequence). This CDR3 is 15 amino acids long. Trimming took 2 bases from V and 7 from J, leaving 18 bases between them. CDR3 sequence reads: CASSLTPSVAGEQYF. The DNA of the CDR3 is TGTGCCAGCAGCTTAACTCCTTCAGTTGCGGGGGAGCAGTACTTC.

J is TRBJ1-2 and V is TRBV18; D may be TRBD1 (6 bases). V gave up 3 bases and J gave up 6 bases, with 11 bases separating them. The CDR3 loop spans 13 amino acids. Germline assignment: CDR1 KGHSH and CDR2 LQKENI. In nucleotides, the CDR3 is TGTGCCAGCTCACCTGAGGGGGGGAATGGCTACACCTTC. It encodes CASSPEGGNGYTF.

This sequence joins TRBV7-2 and TRBJ2-2; possibly TRBD1 for D (5 bases). In germline, CDR1 is SGHTA, CDR2 FQGNSA. The length of the CDR3 is 15 residues. Trimming removed 5 bases at V and 2 bases at J, with 12 bases between. The CDR3 nucleotides are TGTGCCAGCAGCGCCTACAGGAGAAACACCGGGGAGCTGTTTTTT. It yields the protein CASSAYRRNTGELFF.

The CDR3 DNA reads as TGCAGTGCTCCGCGGGGGGGCCCCCCAGATACGCAGTATTTT. Its protein is CSAPRGGPPDTQYF. The chain employs TRBV20-1 and TRBJ2-3; TRBD2 agrees at 9 bases. The CDR3 consists of 14 residues. Germline V gene sequence: CDR1 DFQATT, CDR2 SNEGSKA (reference sequence). V lost 5 bases and J lost 4; bases outside the gene matches: 7.

The V and J genes are TRBV5-1 and TRBJ2-5, with D hard to call. The V gene lost 4 bases and the J gene lost 1 base, with 5 bases spanning the gap. This CDR3 contains 12 residues. CDR1 is SGHRS and CDR2 is YFSETQ in the germline V gene. CDR3 DNA sequence: TGCGCCAGCAGCGCCAGCCAAGAGACCCAGTACTTC. It yields the protein CASSASQETQYF.

J is TRBJ2-5 and V is TRBV6-5, with D tentatively TRBD2 (6 bases). CDR1 is MNHEY and CDR2 is SVGAGI in the germline V gene. Trimming took 2 bases from V and 4 from J, leaving 14 bases between them. This CDR3 region has 15 residues. Here the CDR3 reads CASSYESGRRETQYF. The CDR3 nucleotides are TGTGCCAGCAGTTACGAGTCAGGGAGGCGAGAGACCCAGTACTTC.

The rearrangement links TRBV19 to TRBJ1-5, with 7 bases lining up with TRBD1. The germline V gene has CDR1 LNHDA and CDR2 SQIVND (reference sequence). With V trimmed by 4 bases and J by 6 bases, 9 bases remained unmatched. The length of the CDR3 is 15 residues. The CDR3 DNA follows: TGTGCCAGTAGTACCGCAATGACAGGGCTTCAGCCCCAGCATTTT. This codes for CASSTAMTGLQPQHF.

This clonotype is a singleton in its sample. This chain links TRBV20-1 with TRBJ1-3, with D unclear. The germline V gene has CDR1 DFQATT and CDR2 SNEGSKA (reference sequence). With 6 bases removed from V and 2 bases from J, the gap between germline ends came to 14 bases. The CDR3 is made up of 14 amino acids. This CDR3 reads CSAEGGVTGNTIYF. As DNA, the CDR3 is TGCAGTGCGGAGGGCGGAGTAACTGGAAACACCATATATTTT.

The chain combines TRBV5-1 with TRBJ2-3; no reliable D call. Germline lookup yields CDR1 SGHRS and CDR2 YFSETQ. V was trimmed by 4 bases and J by 6 bases, leaving 9 bases between them. The CDR3 spans 12 residues. The DNA of the CDR3 is TGCGCCAGCAGCCCGCCAGCGGATACGCAGTATTTT. This gives the protein CASSPPADTQYF.

The genes are TRBV5-5 and TRBJ1-3; D remains unclear. CDR1 is SGHKS and CDR2 is YYEKEE in the germline V gene (reference sequence). This CDR3 is built from 14 residues. V lost 4 bases and J 0 bases, leaving 8 bases between the germline ends. The CDR3 loop reads CASSQDRSGNTIYF. DNA of the CDR3: TGTGCCAGCAGCCAGGATCGCTCTGGAAACACCATATATTTT. The whole variable domain, filled in from reference TRBV5-5 and TRBJ1-3, reads DAGVTQSPTHLIKTRGQQVTLRCSPISGHKSVSWYQQVLGQGPQFIFQYYEKEERGRGNFPDRFSARQFPNYSSELNVNALLLGDSALYLCASSQDRSGNTIYFGEGSWLTVV.

The J gene is TRBJ1-2, the V gene TRBV30, with D possibly being TRBD1 (6 bases). V shed 4 bases and J shed 5 bases, with 8 bases lying between them. The CDR3 runs to 11 residues. The germline gives CDR1 GTSNPN, CDR2 SVGIG (reference sequence). Here the CDR3 DNA reads TGTGCCTGGAAACAGGGATATGGCTACACCTTC. Amino acid sequence: CAWKQGYGYTF.

The genes are TRBV28 and TRBJ1-2; D not resolved. The V and J ends lost 10 bases and 4 bases respectively, with 16 bases between them. Germline V CDR1 and CDR2: MDHEN, SYDVKM. The CDR3 length is 13 residues. CDR3 sequence: CATLEVTVYGYTF. The DNA of the CDR3 is TGTGCCACCCTAGAGGTTACCGTCTATGGCTACACCTTC.

This clonotype was picked up a small number of times. The CDR3 is CASSSTTGIYGYTF. CDR3 bases: TGTGCCAGCAGTTCCACGACAGGCATTTATGGCTACACCTTC. The chain recombines TRBV6-2 or TRBV6-3 with TRBJ1-2, with TRBD1 as a possible D gene (6 bases). The CDR3 sequence is 14 residues long. V was trimmed by 4 bases and J by 5 bases, leaving 14 bases between them. Per germline, CDR1 MNHEY and CDR2 SVGEGT.